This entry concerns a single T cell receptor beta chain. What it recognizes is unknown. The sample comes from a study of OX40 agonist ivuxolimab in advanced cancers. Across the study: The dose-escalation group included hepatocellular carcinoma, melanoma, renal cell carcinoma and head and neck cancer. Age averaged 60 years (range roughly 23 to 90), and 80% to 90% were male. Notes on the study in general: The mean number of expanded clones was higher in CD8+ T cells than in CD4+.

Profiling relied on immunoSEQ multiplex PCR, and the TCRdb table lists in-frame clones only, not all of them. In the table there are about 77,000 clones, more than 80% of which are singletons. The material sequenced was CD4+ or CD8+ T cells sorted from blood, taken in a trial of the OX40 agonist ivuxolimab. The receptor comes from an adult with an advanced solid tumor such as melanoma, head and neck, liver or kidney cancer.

The CDR3 here is CAIRGSGGHDEQFF. For the CDR3, the DNA is TGTGCCATCAGGGGGAGCGGAGGACACGATGAGCAGTTCTTC. V and J are TRBV10-3 and TRBJ2-1; D is possibly TRBD1 or TRBD2 (5 bases each). V was clipped by 6 bases and J by 8 bases, with 17 bases between them. The CDR3 contains 14 residues. CDR1 and CDR2 (germline): ENHRY, SYGVKD.